This T cell receptor beta chain was recovered during a study of read filtering for tumor transcriptome and immune sequencing. Study-level background: Mean patient age was approximately 66 years, range about 47 to 85; around 17 male, about 15 female. Revised staging placed fewer than ten patients in R-ISS I, some 17 in II, more than five in III. TCR-mapped reads were about 3.5 to 10.27 million with IR-seq versus about 75 to 1,400 with RNA-seq.

Molecular barcoded adaptors covering alpha/delta and beta/gamma chains were used on roughly 370 ng RNA. Each CDR3 protein gets one entry after TCRdb re-called the reads with MiXCR. Of roughly 67,000 distinct CDR3 sequences in the sample, roughly 19% were seen once. This clonotype was seen at least ten times. Its target is not known. Trimming removed 0 bases at V and 5 bases at J, with 13 bases between. CDR3 length equals 15 residues. Germline V gives CDR1 LGHDT, CDR2 YNNKEL (reference sequence). Findings and limits, study-wide: IR-seq captured clonotypes deeper and more reliably than RNA-seq.

The chain recombines TRBV3-1 with TRBJ1-2; a weak D match, TRBD1 (6 bases). The specimen sequenced was a population of CD138-negative cells sorted from bone marrow. The clonotype originates from a donor at least 40 years old with multiple myeloma. CDR3 coding DNA: TGTGCCAGCAGCCAAGAAGGGGGGAGAAGATATGGCTACACCTTC. This sequence encodes CASSQEGGRRYGYTF.